Listed below are T cell receptor beta chains from one sample, sequenced in a study of beta chain features in type 1 diabetes. The method was immunoSEQ multiplex PCR; TCRdb's version includes in-frame clones alone and lacks a portion of them. The sample yields around 340,000 clones, 7% to 10% seen once. The source material was central memory CD4+ T cells from blood. These receptors all come from a man aged 30-40 years with type 1 diabetes. The CDR3 runs from the conserved cysteine through the conserved F or W. D genes are given only for firm matches. Where a row states a size, it is once, few, many or the class of an expanded clone; other rows omit it.

TRBJ2-4	17	TRBV7-2	few	TRBD1	CASSLASTGPAKNIQYF	TGTGCCAGCAGCTTAGCTTCGACAGGGCCAGCCAAAAACATTCAGTACTTC
TRBJ1-4	14	TRBV27	few	-	CASKGKRANEKLFF	TGTGCCAGCAAGGGAAAACGGGCTAATGAAAAACTGTTTTTT
TRBJ1-1	16	TRBV18	-	-	CASSPLMGPENTEAFF	TGTGCCAGCTCACCACTCATGGGGCCTGAGAACACTGAAGCTTTCTTT
TRBJ2-5	18	TRBV29-1	many	TRBD2	CSVAFGRGLAGGQETQYF	TGCAGCGTAGCCTTCGGACGGGGACTAGCGGGGGGGCAAGAGACCCAGTACTTC
TRBJ2-5	14	TRBV5-1	few	TRBD2	CASSTGLAEETQYF	TGCGCCAGCAGCACAGGACTAGCGGAGGAGACCCAGTACTTC
TRBJ2-7	15	TRBV11-2	-	-	CASSLGPGGSYEQYF	TGTGCCAGCAGCTTAGGTCCAGGAGGCTCCTACGAGCAGTACTTC
TRBJ2-2	13	TRBV2	-	-	CASRAGTSGELFF	TGTGCCAGCAGAGCCGGGACCAGCGGGGAGCTGTTTTTT
TRBJ2-3	13	TRBV30	few	-	CAWSVNSQGYPYF	TGTGCCTGGAGTGTAAATTCCCAGGGCTATCCGTATTTT
TRBJ1-1	14	TRBV18	-	-	CASSKSTVNTEAFF	TGTGCCAGCTCAAAGTCGACGGTGAACACTGAAGCTTTCTTT
TRBJ2-2	17	TRBV7-2	few	TRBD2	CASSLAASGGPTGELFF	TGTGCCAGCAGCTTAGCGGCTAGCGGGGGACCCACCGGGGAGCTGTTTTTT
TRBJ2-7	15	TRBV5-1	-	-	CASSLEEGRGTKQYF	TGCGCCAGCAGCTTGGAAGAGGGACGCGGGACGAAGCAGTACTTC
TRBJ2-2	18	TRBV11-2	-	-	CASSFPKISGGMPGELFF	TGTGCCAGCAGCTTCCCTAAGATTTCGGGGGGCATGCCCGGGGAGCTGTTTTTT
TRBJ1-2	15	TRBV9	-	-	CASSLRGGSPHGYTF	TGTGCCAGCAGCTTAAGGGGAGGGTCTCCCCATGGCTACACCTTC
TRBJ2-3	13	TRBV7-2	-	-	CASSAVRTNTQYF	TGTGCCAGCAGCGCGGTGCGCACAAATACGCAGTATTTT
TRBJ2-1	16	TRBV5-1	-	TRBD1	CASISGTGGWPNEQFF	TGCGCCAGTATCTCCGGGACAGGAGGATGGCCCAATGAGCAGTTCTTC
TRBJ1-2	15	TRBV4-3	few	-	CASSPSGTGGNGYTF	TGCGCCAGCAGCCCATCCGGGACGGGGGGCAATGGCTACACCTTC
TRBJ1-2	11	TRBV2	-	-	CASSRGVGYTF	TGTGCCAGCAGTCGGGGGGTCGGCTACACCTTC
TRBJ1-1	14	TRBV18	-	-	CASSPPSVNTEAFF	TGTGCCAGCTCACCGCCGTCGGTGAACACTGAAGCTTTCTTT
TRBJ1-1	16	TRBV27	few	TRBD1	CASSLTPQGGDTEAFF	TGTGCCAGCAGTTTAACACCACAGGGGGGGGACACTGAAGCTTTCTTT
TRBJ2-1	11	TRBV29-1	-	-	CSVVKVAEQFF	TGCAGCGTTGTAAAGGTAGCGGAGCAGTTCTTC
TRBJ2-7	15	TRBV6-5	few	-	CASSYSRSGSYEQYF	TGTGCCAGCAGTTACTCGAGGTCAGGATCCTACGAGCAGTACTTC
TRBJ2-2	16	TRBV9	few	-	CASSSGGTANTGELFF	TGTGCCAGCTCCTCTGGGGGGACGGCGAACACCGGGGAGCTGTTTTTT
TRBJ1-1	11	TRBV6-5	few	-	CASCRGGEAFF	TGTGCCAGCTGCCGGGGGGGGGAAGCTTTCTTT
TRBJ1-1	14	TRBV4-1	few	-	CASSQDQGQNEAFF	TGCGCCAGCAGCCAAGATCAGGGGCAGAATGAAGCTTTCTTT
TRBJ1-5	15	TRBV25-1	-	-	CASSGGRMGNQPQHF	TGTGCCAGCAGTGGGGGGAGAATGGGCAATCAGCCCCAGCATTTT
TRBJ2-3	16	TRBV5-4	-	TRBD2	CASSASGGAYGDTQYF	TGTGCCAGCAGCGCCAGCGGGGGGGCCTATGGAGATACGCAGTATTTT
TRBJ2-3	17	TRBV7-9	few	-	CASSLEGASASTDTQYF	TGTGCCAGCAGCTTAGAAGGGGCCTCTGCCAGCACAGATACGCAGTATTTT
TRBJ2-3	14	TRBV6-1	few	-	CASSEVAVTDTQYF	TGTGCCAGCAGTGAAGTTGCAGTGACAGATACGCAGTATTTT
TRBJ1-1	11	TRBV28	-	-	CASSLYTEAFF	TGTGCCAGCAGTTTGTACACTGAAGCTTTCTTT
TRBJ2-3	15	TRBV9	few	-	CASSKEEGRRNTQYF	TGTGCCAGCAGCAAAGAAGAGGGCAGGCGGAATACGCAGTATTTT
TRBJ1-1	12	TRBV2	-	-	CASSVDSGVAFF	TGTGCCAGCAGTGTGGACAGTGGTGTAGCTTTCTTT
TRBJ2-7	14	TRBV6-5	few	TRBD1	CASSEGQGRHEQYF	TGTGCCAGCAGTGAGGGACAGGGTAGACACGAGCAGTACTTC
TRBJ2-1	15	TRBV5-1	few	-	CASTERDGIYNEQFF	TGCGCCAGCACCGAAAGAGACGGAATATACAATGAGCAGTTCTTC
TRBJ2-1	19	TRBV28	few	TRBD2	CASSLWGLAGGRSYNEQFF	TGTGCCAGCAGTTTATGGGGACTAGCGGGGGGGAGATCCTACAATGAGCAGTTCTTC